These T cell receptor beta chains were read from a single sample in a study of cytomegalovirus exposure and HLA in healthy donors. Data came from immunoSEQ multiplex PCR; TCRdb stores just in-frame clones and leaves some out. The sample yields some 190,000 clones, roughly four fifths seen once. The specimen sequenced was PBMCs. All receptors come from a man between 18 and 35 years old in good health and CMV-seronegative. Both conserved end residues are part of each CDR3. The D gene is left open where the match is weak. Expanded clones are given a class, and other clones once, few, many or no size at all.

DNA: TGTGCCAGCAGCCAAAGGCGGGTTGCGGAGACCCAGTACTTC
CDR3: CASSQRRVAETQYF
V: TRBV6-1
J: TRBJ2-5
size: NA
D: NA

DNA: TGCGCCAGCAGCTTGAGCGGAAATGAAAAACTGTTTTTT
CDR3: CASSLSGNEKLFF
V: TRBV5-1
J: TRBJ1-4
size: few
D: NA

DNA: TGTGCCAGCTCACCCGGACAGAGCCGGTCTGGCTACACCTTC
CDR3: CASSPGQSRSGYTF
V: TRBV18
J: TRBJ1-2
size: NA
D: NA

DNA: TGTGCCAGCAGCCAAAGAGACAGGGGGCGATTCGGCTACACCTTC
CDR3: CASSQRDRGRFGYTF
V: TRBV28
J: TRBJ1-2
size: NA
D: TRBD1

DNA: TGTGCCAGCAGCCTCTTTGGGGGAGGGCCCGAAAATGAGCAGTTCTTC
CDR3: CASSLFGGGPENEQFF
V: TRBV9
J: TRBJ2-1
size: NA
D: TRBD2

DNA: TGTGCCAGCAGTGGCGATTCACCCCTCCACTTT
CDR3: CASSGDSPLHF
V: TRBV25-1
J: TRBJ1-6
size: few
D: NA

DNA: TGTGCCACCAGCAGAGATGCCCAGGCAGCATTTTACTATGGCTACACCTTC
CDR3: CATSRDAQAAFYYGYTF
V: TRBV15
J: TRBJ1-2
size: NA
D: NA

DNA: TGTGCCACCAGCGGAAGTGACAGAGTGAACACTGAAGCTTTCTTT
CDR3: CATSGSDRVNTEAFF
V: TRBV15
J: TRBJ1-1
size: NA
D: NA

DNA: TGTGCCAGCAGCCCCTCGACAGGGTTCACTGAAGCTTTCTTT
CDR3: CASSPSTGFTEAFF
V: TRBV7-9
J: TRBJ1-1
size: once
D: TRBD1

DNA: TGTGCCAGCAGCTTGTATTCTGGGACAGTCCATCAGCCCCAGCATTTT
CDR3: CASSLYSGTVHQPQHF
V: TRBV5-4
J: TRBJ1-5
size: NA
D: TRBD1

DNA: TGTGCCAGCAGATGGACAACCGGGGAGCTGTTTTTT
CDR3: CASRWTTGELFF
V: TRBV6-4
J: TRBJ2-2
size: NA
D: NA

DNA: TGCGCCAGCAGCCAAGAGGGTAGCGGGAGGTACTACAATGAGCAGTTCTTC
CDR3: CASSQEGSGRYYNEQFF
V: TRBV4-1
J: TRBJ2-1
size: NA
D: TRBD2

DNA: TGTGCCAGCAGCCAAGCAGGTTCCACTGAAGCTTTCTTT
CDR3: CASSQAGSTEAFF
V: TRBV14
J: TRBJ1-1
size: NA
D: NA

DNA: TGTGCCATCAGTGGTGGGACAGGGGGCTACAATGAGCAGTTCTTC
CDR3: CAISGGTGGYNEQFF
V: TRBV10-3
J: TRBJ2-1
size: NA
D: TRBD1

DNA: TGTGCCAGTAGTAAAGGACAGGTCTATGGCTACACCTTC
CDR3: CASSKGQVYGYTF
V: TRBV19
J: TRBJ1-2
size: NA
D: TRBD1

DNA: TGTGCCAGCAGCCAAGTACCGGGACAAGGGACTGAAGCTTTCTTT
CDR3: CASSQVPGQGTEAFF
V: TRBV4-2
J: TRBJ1-1
size: NA
D: NA

DNA: TGCGCCAGCAGCTTAGGACAGGGTGGGTCCTACGAGCAGTACTTC
CDR3: CASSLGQGGSYEQYF
V: TRBV5-1
J: TRBJ2-7
size: NA
D: TRBD1

DNA: TGTGCCAGCAGCCAGGGCCAGCCCGGTAAAAACATTCAGTACTTC
CDR3: CASSQGQPGKNIQYF
V: TRBV28
J: TRBJ2-4
size: NA
D: NA

DNA: TGCAGCGTTGAAGGGGGGACAGGTACCTACGAGCAGTACTTC
CDR3: CSVEGGTGTYEQYF
V: TRBV29-1
J: TRBJ2-7
size: NA
D: TRBD1

DNA: TGCGCCAGCAGACCTGGACAGGTTTACAATGAGCAGTTCTTC
CDR3: CASRPGQVYNEQFF
V: TRBV5-1
J: TRBJ2-1
size: NA
D: TRBD1

DNA: TGTGCCAGTAAGCGGGGGGCCGGGTTCGGGGAGCTGTTTTTT
CDR3: CASKRGAGFGELFF
V: TRBV19
J: TRBJ2-2
size: NA
D: TRBD2

DNA: TGTGCCAGTAGTATCAGACAGGGGTCTGGGGCCAACGTCCTGACTTTC
CDR3: CASSIRQGSGANVLTF
V: TRBV19
J: TRBJ2-6
size: NA
D: TRBD1

DNA: TGTGCCAGCAGCTCCTTGAGGGATACGCAGTATTTT
CDR3: CASSSLRDTQYF
V: TRBV7-9
J: TRBJ2-3
size: NA
D: NA

DNA: TGTGCCAGCAGCCAGACATATGTGACCACTGAAGCTTTCTTT
CDR3: CASSQTYVTTEAFF
V: TRBV25-1
J: TRBJ1-1
size: few
D: NA

DNA: TGTGCCAGCAAAAGACTAGCGGGACAAGATACGCAGTATTTT
CDR3: CASKRLAGQDTQYF
V: TRBV6-1
J: TRBJ2-3
size: once
D: TRBD2

DNA: TGTGCCAGCAGTCCCAGACAAGGTACCTACGAGCAGTACTTC
CDR3: CASSPRQGTYEQYF
V: TRBV6-6
J: TRBJ2-7
size: NA
D: NA

DNA: TGTGCCAGCAGCGCCTTCTCGGGGGGGGGCACAGATACGCAGTATTTT
CDR3: CASSAFSGGGTDTQYF
V: TRBV9
J: TRBJ2-3
size: NA
D: TRBD2

DNA: TGTGCCTGGAGCCGGGGCGGGAGCGATGAGCAGTTCTTC
CDR3: CAWSRGGSDEQFF
V: TRBV30
J: TRBJ2-1
size: NA
D: TRBD2

DNA: TGTGCCAGCAGAGCCGGCAGGGCGAACACCGGGGAGCTGTTTTTT
CDR3: CASRAGRANTGELFF
V: TRBV6-5
J: TRBJ2-2
size: NA
D: NA

DNA: TGTGCCAGCAGCCCCGACAGGGCGAGTAACTATGGCTACACCTTC
CDR3: CASSPDRASNYGYTF
V: TRBV11-2
J: TRBJ1-2
size: NA
D: TRBD1

DNA: TGCGCCAGCACCGCGTCCGGTAGCGGGACTTACGCCGGGGAGCTGTTTTTT
CDR3: CASTASGSGTYAGELFF
V: TRBV5-1
J: TRBJ2-2
size: NA
D: TRBD2

DNA: TGCGCCAGCAGGACGGGGGGGCCAACTAATGAAAAACTGTTTTTT
CDR3: CASRTGGPTNEKLFF
V: TRBV5-1
J: TRBJ1-4
size: NA
D: NA

DNA: TGTGCCAGCGCTGACCCGGCAGGGCGAAAAAACATTCAGTACTTC
CDR3: CASADPAGRKNIQYF
V: TRBV19
J: TRBJ2-4
size: NA
D: NA

DNA: TGTGCCAGCAGTTTATTGGCACTAGCGGGAGTTGCCAATGAGCAGTTCTTC
CDR3: CASSLLALAGVANEQFF
V: TRBV27
J: TRBJ2-1
size: once
D: TRBD2